This T cell receptor beta chain is drawn from a study of monozygotic twins with inflammatory bowel disease. Across eight separate reactions for each sample, cDNA was made. TCRdb re-analyzed the 5' RACE reads; it lists each CDR3 protein once, without DNA. In all, the sample yields over 350,000 distinct CDR3 sequences. The sequence was obtained from a human donor with ulcerative colitis or Crohn's disease, or a healthy co-twin of an affected twin (not recorded which). Sequencing was done on a sample of blood.

The CDR3 is CSARAYLRMVSYEQYF. The chain is built from TRBV20-1 and TRBJ2-7. Germline CDR1 DFQATT, CDR2 SNEGSKA (reference sequence). CDR3 length: 16 residues.